A selection of T cell receptor beta chains follows, all from one sample in a study of CD8+ T cells in alopecia areata. The data were produced by immunoSEQ multiplex PCR, yet TCRdb's version contains in-frame clones alone and is incomplete. Among over 120,000 clones listed, about 60% were seen once. Source: CD4+ T cells sorted from blood, taken at week 0. Receptors originate from a human donor with alopecia areata. Both conserved end residues are part of each CDR3. D genes are given only for firm matches. The size field is filled for only some rows; it gives once, few, many or a size class.

TRBJ1-6 | TRBV29-1 | . | . | TGCAGCGTTGGGGGCAGGACGGAATCACCCCTCCACTTT | CSVGGRTESPLHF
TRBJ1-1 | TRBV30 | . | . | TGTGCCTGGAGTAGGGCCCCCGGAGAAGCTTTCTTT | CAWSRAPGEAFF
TRBJ2-6 | TRBV18 | TRBD1 | few | TGTGCCAGCTCATGGACAGGGGGCAAAGCGGGGGCCAACGTCCTGACTTTC | CASSWTGGKAGANVLTF
TRBJ1-2 | TRBV7-9 | . | . | TGTGCCAGCAGCTTAGAAGGGGCGCGGGGCTACACCTTC | CASSLEGARGYTF
TRBJ1-2 | TRBV30 | . | . | TGTGCCTGGAGTCCCGGGACCTATGGCTACACCTTC | CAWSPGTYGYTF
TRBJ2-2 | TRBV6-5 | TRBD1 | . | TGTGCCAGCAGCCGAAAACCAGGGGGCACCGGGGAGCTGTTTTTT | CASSRKPGGTGELFF
TRBJ2-7 | TRBV5-1 | . | . | TGCGCCAGCAGCTTAGGGGCCGGCGGAGAGCAGTACTTC | CASSLGAGGEQYF
TRBJ1-1 | TRBV27 | . | . | TGTGCCAGCAGTTTAGAAGCAGGATGGACTGAAGCTTTCTTT | CASSLEAGWTEAFF
TRBJ2-5 | TRBV2 | TRBD2 | . | TGTGCCAGCAGTTTTTCCCCACCGGGACTAGCGGGGGAGACCCAGTACTTC | CASSFSPPGLAGETQYF
TRBJ2-7 | TRBV7-9 | . | few | TGTGCCAGCAGCCTGGGAACAGGCACCCGGGACGAGCAGTACTTC | CASSLGTGTRDEQYF
TRBJ1-1 | TRBV23-1 | . | . | TGCGCCAGCAGTCAATCGACCGCAGGATTGAACACTGAAGCTTTCTTT | CASSQSTAGLNTEAFF
TRBJ2-7 | TRBV18 | . | . | TGTGCCAGCTCACCTGTCGAAACCTACGAGCAGTACTTC | CASSPVETYEQYF
TRBJ2-5 | TRBV29-1 | TRBD2 | . | TGCAGCGTGGCCACTAGCGGGGTACAAGAGACCCAGTACTTC | CSVATSGVQETQYF
TRBJ1-1 | TRBV7-2 | TRBD1 | once | TGTGCCAGCAGCTTAGATTGGCAGGGGGCTGAAGCTTTCTTT | CASSLDWQGAEAFF
TRBJ1-2 | TRBV15 | TRBD1 | . | TGTGCCACCAGCAGACCATCGGGACAGGGAAACTATGGCTACACCTTC | CATSRPSGQGNYGYTF
TRBJ1-6 | TRBV5-5 | TRBD1 | few | TGTGCCAGCAGTTCGGACAGGGGTAATTCACCCCTCCACTTT | CASSSDRGNSPLHF
TRBJ2-1 | TRBV10-3 | . | few | TGTGCCATCAGTGTAGGGATGGAGCAGTTCTTC | CAISVGMEQFF
TRBJ1-1 | TRBV12-2 | . | . | TGTGCAAGTCGCTTGAGAACAGGGAAAGCTTTCTTT | CASRLRTGKAFF
TRBJ2-5 | TRBV10-3 | . | . | TGTGCCATCAGTGGGACTCGAACACAAGAGACCCAGTACTTC | CAISGTRTQETQYF
TRBJ2-2 | TRBV29-1 | TRBD1 | once | TGCAGCGTCGGACAGGGAACCGGGGAGCTGTTTTTT | CSVGQGTGELFF
TRBJ2-5 | TRBV18 | . | . | TGTGCCAGCTCGGCCGGGTCTCAAGAGACCCAGTACTTC | CASSAGSQETQYF
TRBJ2-5 | TRBV29-1 | TRBD2 | few | TGCAGCGTTGAGCTAGCGGGGGTAGGAGAGACCCAGTACTTC | CSVELAGVGETQYF
TRBJ1-2 | TRBV29-1 | TRBD1 | . | TGCAGCCCCCGACAGGGGGCAAGGGGCTACACCTTC | CSPRQGARGYTF
TRBJ1-5 | TRBV2 | . | . | TGTGCCAGCTCCCGGGACGCTGACAATCAGCCCCAGCATTTT | CASSRDADNQPQHF
TRBJ1-2 | TRBV10-3 | . | . | TGTGCCATCAGTGATAATGGGGACCATGGCTACACCTTC | CAISDNGDHGYTF
TRBJ2-4 | TRBV7-8 | TRBD1 | . | TGTGCCAGCAGCGAACAGGGGGCTTCGGGCAAAAACATTCAGTACTTC | CASSEQGASGKNIQYF
TRBJ2-6 | TRBV25-1 | TRBD1 | . | TGTGCCAGCAGTGTGTCGACAGGGAACCCTGGGGCCAACGTCCTGACTTTC | CASSVSTGNPGANVLTF
TRBJ2-4 | TRBV1 | . | . | TGCACCAGCAGCGGCGGGGGGGTACTAGCCAAAAACATTCAGTACTTC | CTSSGGGVLAKNIQYF
TRBJ2-7 | TRBV11-2 | TRBD1 | . | TGTGCCAGCAGCCGGCAGGGGGCCCAGTACTTC | CASSRQGAQYF
TRBJ1-3 | TRBV10-3 | TRBD1 | few | TGTGCCATCAGCACCGGACAGGTTGGAAACACCATATATTTT | CAISTGQVGNTIYF
TRBJ1-2 | TRBV4-1 | . | once | TGCGCCAGCAGCCAAGCGGCCGAAAACTATGGCTACACCTTC | CASSQAAENYGYTF
TRBJ1-2 | TRBV7-8 | . | . | TGTGCCAGCAGCGGACGCATCCTGACTGGCTACACCTTC | CASSGRILTGYTF
TRBJ2-5 | TRBV7-9 | TRBD1 | . | TGTGCCAGCAGCGTGGGACAGGCTGGGGAGACCCAGTACTTC | CASSVGQAGETQYF
TRBJ2-4 | TRBV30 | . | once | TGTGCCTGGTCCCAGGGGACATGGAACATTCAGTACTTC | CAWSQGTWNIQYF
TRBJ2-7 | TRBV18 | TRBD2 | . | TGTGCCAGCTCACCCCCCGGGACTAGCGGTTTCTACGAGCAGTACTTC | CASSPPGTSGFYEQYF
TRBJ1-1 | TRBV29-1 | . | . | TGCAGCGTTGAAGATTGGGTGAACACTGAAGCTTTCTTT | CSVEDWVNTEAFF
TRBJ1-1 | TRBV2 | TRBD1 | . | TGTGCCAGCAGACTCGGACAGGTGAACACTGAAGCTTTCTTT | CASRLGQVNTEAFF
TRBJ1-6 | TRBV7-9 | TRBD1 | few | TGCGCCAGCAGCCTATCAGCAGGGGGGAGCTCCTATAATTCACCCCTCCACTTT | CASSLSAGGSSYNSPLHF
TRBJ1-5 | TRBV19 | . | . | TGTGCCAGCAGTGGGGTGTACAATCAGCCCCAGCATTTT | CASSGVYNQPQHF
TRBJ2-5 | TRBV29-1 | . | few | TGCAGCGTCGTGCTGACGGAGACCCAGTACTTC | CSVVLTETQYF
TRBJ2-7 | TRBV5-4 | . | . | TGTGCCAGCAGCCCCGGGACCCCGGGCCCCTACGAGCAGTACTTC | CASSPGTPGPYEQYF
TRBJ1-1 | TRBV18 | . | . | TGTGCCAGCTCACCAAGCGTAGGCCTAACTGAAGCTTTCTTT | CASSPSVGLTEAFF
TRBJ2-3 | TRBV6-5 | TRBD2 | once | TGTGCCACCACTAGCGGAAGCACAGATACGCAGTATTTT | CATTSGSTDTQYF
TRBJ2-4 | TRBV2 | . | few | TGTGCCAGCCAAGACAGGGCGGGAGCAATCGGCATTCAGTACTTC | CASQDRAGAIGIQYF
TRBJ1-5 | TRBV18 | . | . | TGTGCCAGCTCACCGGGTCAAACGAATCAGCCCCAGCATTTT | CASSPGQTNQPQHF